This entry lists 12 T cell receptor beta chains sequenced from one sample in a study of shared clonotypes between healthy human individuals. Libraries were prepared by immunoSEQ multiplex PCR; TCRdb keeps only in-frame clonotypes and omits some of them. The sample consists of under 350,000 clones, around 87% of them appearing once. The sequenced sample was memory CD8+ T cells sorted from blood. The subset was: CD45RO+ cells pooled with CCR7-negative TemRA cells. These receptors all stem from a young man in good health.

This chain uses TRBV27 with TRBJ1-2, with a weak D call TRBD1 (6 bases). This CDR3 is 14 amino acids long. The germline V gene has CDR1 MNHEY and CDR2 SMNVEV (reference sequence). Trimming left V 3 bases short and J 6 bases short, with 14 bases between. The CDR3 DNA reads as TGTGCCAGCAGTTTCGGACAGTGGGTCAATGGCTACACCTTC. It specifies CASSFGQWVNGYTF.

The rearrangement links TRBV30 to TRBJ1-3; 9 bases agree with TRBD1. The CDR3 has 13 residues. The V and J ends lost 4 bases and 3 bases, in that order; junction bases with no gene match: 1. Germline-derived CDR1 and CDR2 are GTSNPN and SVGIG (reference sequence). In nucleotides, the CDR3 is TGTGCCTGGAACAGGGGGCTTGGAAACACCATATATTTT. Amino acids: CAWNRGLGNTIYF.

V is TRBV2 and J is TRBJ1-5; D perhaps matches TRBD1 (6 bases). Trimming removed 9 bases at V and 4 bases at J, with 19 bases between. CDR3 size: 15 residues. The V gene's germline CDR1 is SNHLY and CDR2 FYNNEI. DNA for the CDR3: TGTGCCAGTTCTGGTCCCAGGGGACTAAATCAGCCCCAGCATTTT. Its protein is CASSGPRGLNQPQHF.

A remark on this clone: At one end, the junction sequence differs from germline, possibly due to a read error. V is TRBV7-7 and J is TRBJ2-7; 8 nucleotides agree with TRBD1. Per the germline V gene, CDR1 is SSHAT and CDR2 is FNYEAQ (reference sequence). This CDR3 has 15 amino acids. The CDR3 nucleotides are TGTGCTAGCAGCTTAGGACAGGGCTCTGGCTACGAGCAGTACTTC. Amino acids: CASSLGQGSGYEQYF. The whole variable domain, remainder taken from reference TRBV7-7 and TRBJ2-7, is GAGVSQSPRYKVTKRGQDVTLRCDPISSHATLYWYQQALGQGPEFLTYFNYEAQPDKSGLPSDRFSAERPEGSISTLTIQRTEQRDSAMYRCASSLGQGSGYEQYFGPGTRLTVT.

The chain carries TRBV10-3 and TRBJ1-6; D not certain. V lost 6 bases and J lost 7, with 16 bases in between. The CDR3 spans 15 residues. The V gene's germline CDR1 is ENHRY and CDR2 SYGVKD. CDR3 sequence: CAIRREGLNNSPLHF. CDR3 bases: TGTGCCATCAGAAGAGAGGGATTAAACAATTCACCCCTCCACTTT.

The CDR3 sequence is CASSYSEGGSEQFF. CDR3 bases: TGTGCCAGCAGTTACTCAGAGGGGGGTAGTGAGCAGTTCTTC. V is TRBV6-5 and J is TRBJ2-1; D may correspond to TRBD1 or TRBD2 (6 bases each). The germline gives CDR1 MNHEY, CDR2 SVGAGI. The CDR3 has 14 amino acids. Trimming removed 0 bases from V and 9 bases from J, with 12 bases in between.

V usage is TRBV18 and J usage is TRBJ1-3; a possible D gene is TRBD1 (5 bases). Germline loops: CDR1 KGHSH, CDR2 LQKENI. The CDR3 contains 17 residues. Trimming took 0 bases from V and 0 from J, leaving 12 bases between them. The CDR3 nucleotides read TGTGCCAGCTCACCACCCTCGACAGATCTCTCTGGAAACACCATATATTTT. This encodes CASSPPSTDLSGNTIYF. The variable domain in full, with the rest retrieved from reference TRBV18 and TRBJ1-3, is NAGVMQNPRHLVRRRGQEARLRCSPMKGHSHVYWYRQLPEEGLKFMVYLQKENIIDESGMPKERFSAEFPKEGPSILRIQQVVRGDSAAYFCASSPPSTDLSGNTIYFGEGSWLTVV.

This chain connects TRBV4-3 to TRBJ2-6; the D is unclear. Trimming took 4 bases from V and 5 from J, leaving 6 bases between them. Germline assignment: CDR1 LGHNA and CDR2 YSLEER. The CDR3 totals 13 residues. This CDR3 is CASSPRRANVLTF. The CDR3 DNA reads TGCGCCAGCAGCCCCCGAAGGGCCAACGTCCTGACTTTC.

The CDR3 protein is CAWSGDRGELYGYTF. CDR3 in DNA: TGTGCCTGGAGTGGAGACAGGGGAGAGCTCTATGGCTACACCTTC. This rearrangement joins TRBV30 to TRBJ1-2; 8 bases map to TRBD1. CDR3 length equals 15 residues. Germline V CDR1 and CDR2: GTSNPN, SVGIG (reference sequence). With 1 base clipped from V and 4 bases from J, the junction kept 8 bases outside the gene matches.

The chain recombines TRBV12-5 with TRBJ1-6; D not certain. Looked up from germline, CDR1 is LGHNT and CDR2 is FRNRAP. The CDR3 has 14 residues. V was clipped by 2 bases and J by 9 bases, with 11 bases between them. This CDR3 reads CASGLLGSGSPLHF. CDR3 DNA sequence: TGTGCTAGTGGTTTGCTCGGCTCGGGTTCACCCCTCCACTTT.

Of note for this clone: This could be a read error, since a much larger clone is one nucleotide away. Other DNA sequences in the same sample also yield this CDR3. The chain employs TRBV27 and TRBJ2-3, with 8 bases aligning to TRBD1. Germline CDR1 is MNHEY and CDR2 is SMNVEV (reference sequence). This CDR3 contains 15 residues. Trimming at V came to 0 bases and at J to 9 bases, leaving 8 bases not matched to a gene. The CDR3 coding sequence is TGTGCCAGCAGTTTATCTTCCCAGGGGGCGGGCACGCAGTATTTT. Translating it yields CASSLSSQGAGTQYF.

V and J are TRBV4-1 and TRBJ2-3; 11 positions agree with TRBD2. The CDR3 is 17 amino acids. V dropped 2 bases and J dropped 6; count of bases not matched to a gene: 10. The germline V gene has CDR1 MGHRA and CDR2 YSYEKL. The CDR3 sequence: CASSQTPGLAARDTQYF. The CDR3 bases are TGCGCCAGCAGCCAAACCCCGGGACTAGCGGCTCGGGATACGCAGTATTTT.